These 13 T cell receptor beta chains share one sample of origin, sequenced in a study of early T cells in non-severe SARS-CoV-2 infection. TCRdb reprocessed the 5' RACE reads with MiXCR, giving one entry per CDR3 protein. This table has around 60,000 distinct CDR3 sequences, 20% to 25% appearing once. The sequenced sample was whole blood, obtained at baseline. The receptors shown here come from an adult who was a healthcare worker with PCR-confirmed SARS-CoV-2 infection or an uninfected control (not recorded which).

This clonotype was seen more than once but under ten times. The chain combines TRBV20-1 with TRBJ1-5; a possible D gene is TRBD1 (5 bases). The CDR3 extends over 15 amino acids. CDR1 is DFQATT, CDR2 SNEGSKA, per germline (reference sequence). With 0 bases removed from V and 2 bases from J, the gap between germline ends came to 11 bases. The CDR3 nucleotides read TGCAGTGCTAGAGATCGGGGGGATGGCAATCAGCCCCAGCATTTT. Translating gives CSARDRGDGNQPQHF.

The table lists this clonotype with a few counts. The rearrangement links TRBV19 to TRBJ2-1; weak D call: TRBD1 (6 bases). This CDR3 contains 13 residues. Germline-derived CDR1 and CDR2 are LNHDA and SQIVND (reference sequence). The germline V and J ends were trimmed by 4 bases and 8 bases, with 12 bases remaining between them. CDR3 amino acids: CASSTDRRDEQFF. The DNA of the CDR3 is TGTGCCAGTAGTACGGACAGAAGGGATGAGCAGTTCTTC.

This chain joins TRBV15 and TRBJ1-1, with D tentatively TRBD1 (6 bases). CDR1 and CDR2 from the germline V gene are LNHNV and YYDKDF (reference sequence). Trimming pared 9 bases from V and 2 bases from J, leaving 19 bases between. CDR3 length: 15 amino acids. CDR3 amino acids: CATAGALGLNTEAFF. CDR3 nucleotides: TGTGCCACGGCGGGGGCACTAGGTCTAAACACTGAAGCTTTCTTT.

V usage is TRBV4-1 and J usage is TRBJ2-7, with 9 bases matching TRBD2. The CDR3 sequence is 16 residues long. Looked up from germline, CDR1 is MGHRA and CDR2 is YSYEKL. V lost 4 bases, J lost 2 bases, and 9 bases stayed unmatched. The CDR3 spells CASSPTSGGTAYEQYF. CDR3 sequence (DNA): TGCGCCAGCAGCCCTACGAGCGGGGGGACCGCCTACGAGCAGTACTTC.

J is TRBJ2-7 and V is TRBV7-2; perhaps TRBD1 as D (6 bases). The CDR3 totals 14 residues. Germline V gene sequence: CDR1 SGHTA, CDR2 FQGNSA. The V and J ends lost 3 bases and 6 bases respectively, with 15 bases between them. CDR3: CASSFSGAQGEQYF. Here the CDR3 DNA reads TGTGCCAGCAGCTTTTCAGGGGCGCAAGGCGAGCAGTACTTC.

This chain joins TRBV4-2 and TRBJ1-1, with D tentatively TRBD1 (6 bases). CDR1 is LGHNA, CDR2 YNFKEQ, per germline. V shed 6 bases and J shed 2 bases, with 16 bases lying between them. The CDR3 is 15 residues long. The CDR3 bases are TGTGCCAGCAGACAACCACAGGACAGAAACACTGAAGCTTTCTTT. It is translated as CASRQPQDRNTEAFF.

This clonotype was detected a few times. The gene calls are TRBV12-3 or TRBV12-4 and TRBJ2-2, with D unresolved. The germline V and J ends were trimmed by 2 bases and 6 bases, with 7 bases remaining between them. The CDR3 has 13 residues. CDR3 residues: CASSLLVSGELFF. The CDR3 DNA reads TGTGCCAGCAGTTTATTGGTTTCCGGGGAGCTGTTTTTT.

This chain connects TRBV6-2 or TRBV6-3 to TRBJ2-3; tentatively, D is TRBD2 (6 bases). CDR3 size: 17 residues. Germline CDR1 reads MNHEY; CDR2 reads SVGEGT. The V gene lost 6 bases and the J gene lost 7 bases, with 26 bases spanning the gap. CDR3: CASSPFRRDSRVNTQYF. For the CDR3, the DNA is TGTGCCAGCAGCCCTTTTCGCCGGGACTCCCGTGTAAATACGCAGTATTTT.

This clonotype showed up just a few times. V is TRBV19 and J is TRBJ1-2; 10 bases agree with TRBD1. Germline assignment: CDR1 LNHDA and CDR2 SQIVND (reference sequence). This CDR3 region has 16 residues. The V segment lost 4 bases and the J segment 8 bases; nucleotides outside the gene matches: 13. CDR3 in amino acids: CASSRQPGTGESGYTF. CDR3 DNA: TGTGCCAGTAGTAGACAACCCGGGACAGGGGAGTCGGGCTACACCTTC.

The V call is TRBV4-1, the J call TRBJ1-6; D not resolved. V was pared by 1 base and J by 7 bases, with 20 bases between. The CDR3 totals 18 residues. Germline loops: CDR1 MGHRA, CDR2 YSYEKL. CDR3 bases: TGCGCCAGCAGCCAAGTCGGCGTGGCAGATTATGGCAATTCACCCCTCCACTTT. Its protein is CASSQVGVADYGNSPLHF.

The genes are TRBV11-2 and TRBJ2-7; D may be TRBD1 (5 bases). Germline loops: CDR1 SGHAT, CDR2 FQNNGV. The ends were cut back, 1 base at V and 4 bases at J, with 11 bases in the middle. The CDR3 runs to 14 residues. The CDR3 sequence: CASSLVGQGYEQYF. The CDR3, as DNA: TGTGCCAGCAGCTTAGTCGGCCAGGGTTACGAGCAGTACTTC.

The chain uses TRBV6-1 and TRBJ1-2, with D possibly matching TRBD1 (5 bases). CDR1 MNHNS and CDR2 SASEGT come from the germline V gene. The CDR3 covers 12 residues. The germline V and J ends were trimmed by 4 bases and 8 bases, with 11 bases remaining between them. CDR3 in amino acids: CASSGDFGGYTF. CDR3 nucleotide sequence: TGTGCCAGCAGTGGGGACTTCGGGGGCTACACCTTC.

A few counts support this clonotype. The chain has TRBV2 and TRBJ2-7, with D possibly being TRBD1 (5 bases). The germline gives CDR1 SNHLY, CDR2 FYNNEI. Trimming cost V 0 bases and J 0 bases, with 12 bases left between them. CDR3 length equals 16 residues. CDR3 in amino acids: CASSEAWGPSSYEQYF. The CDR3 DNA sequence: TGTGCCAGCAGTGAAGCATGGGGCCCTAGCTCCTACGAGCAGTACTTC.